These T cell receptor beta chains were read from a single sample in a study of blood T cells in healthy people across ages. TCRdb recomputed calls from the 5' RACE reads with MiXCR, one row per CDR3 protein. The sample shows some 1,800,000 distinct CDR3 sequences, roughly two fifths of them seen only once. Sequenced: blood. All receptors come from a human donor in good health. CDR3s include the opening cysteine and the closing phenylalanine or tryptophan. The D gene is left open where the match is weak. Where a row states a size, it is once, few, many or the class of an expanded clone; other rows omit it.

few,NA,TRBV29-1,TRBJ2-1,TGCAACGTTGGTGGGGGACCTTTCTCTAGGGGGAATGAGCAGTTCTTC,CNVGGGPFSRGNEQFF
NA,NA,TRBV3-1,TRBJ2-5,TGTGCCAGCAGCCAGGGGGGGACACCACAAGGGACCCAGTACTTC,CASSQGGTPQGTQYF
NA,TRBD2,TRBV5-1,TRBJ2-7,TGCGCCAGCAGCCCAGCGGGGGTCGGTTGGGAGCAGTACTTC,CASSPAGVGWEQYF
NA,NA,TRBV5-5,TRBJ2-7,TGTGCCAGCAGGGACTCAGGATTGCCCTACGAGCAGTACTTC,CASRDSGLPYEQYF
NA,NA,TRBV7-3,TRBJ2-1,TGTGCCAGCAGCTTAACAGCCAACAATGAGCAGTTCTTC,CASSLTANNEQFF
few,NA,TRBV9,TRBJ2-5,TGTGCCAGCAGCGTAGAACCCGAAGGGACCCAGTACTTC,CASSVEPEGTQYF
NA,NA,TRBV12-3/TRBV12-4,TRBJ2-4,TGTGCCAGCAGTTTCGGACGGATTCAGTACTTC,CASSFGRIQYF
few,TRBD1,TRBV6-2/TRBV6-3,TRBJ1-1,TGTGCCAGCAGCCCCTGGGACAGCCCTCCAGGTGGAACTGAAGCTTTCTTT,CASSPWDSPPGGTEAFF
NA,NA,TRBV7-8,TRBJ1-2,TGTGCCAGCTACTGGGGGGGCGCTGGCTACACCTTC,CASYWGGAGYTF
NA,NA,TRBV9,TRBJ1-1,TGTGCCAGCAGCCCCTTTGGGCAGGGGAACACTGAAGCTTTCTTT,CASSPFGQGNTEAFF
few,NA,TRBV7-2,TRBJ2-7,TGTGCCAGCAGCTTAGGGGTAACGCCGAGCTCCTACGAGCAGTACTTC,CASSLGVTPSSYEQYF
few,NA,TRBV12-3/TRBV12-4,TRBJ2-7,TGTGCCAGCAGTTTCTGGAGGGGCGAGCAGTACTTC,CASSFWRGEQYF
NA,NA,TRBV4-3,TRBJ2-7,TGCGCCAGCAGCCAATATGGGGTGGAGCAGTACTTC,CASSQYGVEQYF
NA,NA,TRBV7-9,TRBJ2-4,TGTGCCAGCAGCTTGGGGGCAGGGATAGCCAAAAACATTCAGTACTTC,CASSLGAGIAKNIQYF
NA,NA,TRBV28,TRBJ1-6,TGTGCCAGCAGACAGGGAGGAGAGTATAATTCACCCCTCCACTTT,CASRQGGEYNSPLHF
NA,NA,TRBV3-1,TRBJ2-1,TGTGCCAGCAGCCCTTCAAGGTCCGATGAGCAGTTCTTC,CASSPSRSDEQFF
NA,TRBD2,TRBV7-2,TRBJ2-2,TGTGCCAGCAGCTTAGGCCCTAGCGGGGGATCCACCGGGGAGCTGTTTTTT,CASSLGPSGGSTGELFF
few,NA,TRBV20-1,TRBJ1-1,TGCAGTGCTAGAAATCAGGGGCTGAACACTGAAGCTTTCTTT,CSARNQGLNTEAFF
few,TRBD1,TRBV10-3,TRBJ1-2,TGTGCCATCACCCTATCGACAGGGCCTAACTATGGCTACACCTTC,CAITLSTGPNYGYTF
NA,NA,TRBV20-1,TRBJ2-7,TGCAGTGCTAGAGATCTGGGTCACAACTACGAGCAGTACTTC,CSARDLGHNYEQYF
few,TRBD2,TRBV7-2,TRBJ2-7,TGTGCCAGCAGCTTAAAGTCGGGACTAGCGGGGGAAGTAAAAGGGTACTTC,CASSLKSGLAGEVKGYF
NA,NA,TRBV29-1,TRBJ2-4,TGCAGCGTTGAAGGAACTTGCGGGGTTCAGTACTTC,CSVEGTCGVQYF
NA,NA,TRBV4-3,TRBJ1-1,TGCGCCAGCAGCCAAGATACGCGCCAGTGGGGGAAGAACACTGAAGCTTTCTTT,CASSQDTRQWGKNTEAFF
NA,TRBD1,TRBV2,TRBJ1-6,TGTGCCAGCAGGGAGGGGGCGCTTTCACCCCTCCACTTT,CASREGALSPLHF
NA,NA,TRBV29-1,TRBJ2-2,TGCAGCGTTGACAGGGACAACACCGGGGAGCTGTTTTTT,CSVDRDNTGELFF
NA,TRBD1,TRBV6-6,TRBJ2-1,TGTGCCAGCAAACTTATAGGGGGACAGGAGAACAATGAGCAGTTCTTC,CASKLIGGQENNEQFF
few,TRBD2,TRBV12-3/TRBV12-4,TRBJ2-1,TGTGCCAGCAGTCCCTCAGCTAGCGGGGTAACGAATGAGCAGTTCTTC,CASSPSASGVTNEQFF
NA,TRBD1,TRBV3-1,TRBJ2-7,TGTGCCAGCAGCCTCGTGGGTGGGACAGGAAAGTCCTACGAGCAGTACTTC,CASSLVGGTGKSYEQYF
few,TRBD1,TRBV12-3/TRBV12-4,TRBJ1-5,TGTGCCAGCAGTTTTTTCGACAGGGGGCCGTATCAGCCCCAGCATTTT,CASSFFDRGPYQPQHF
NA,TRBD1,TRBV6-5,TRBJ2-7,TGTGCCAGCAGTTACCGGACAGGCCGGACAGTAAGGGAGCAGTACTTC,CASSYRTGRTVREQYF
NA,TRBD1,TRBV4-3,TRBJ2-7,TGCGCCGGCAGCCTTAGGACAGGCTACGAGCAGTACTTC,CAGSLRTGYEQYF
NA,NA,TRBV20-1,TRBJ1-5,TGCAGTGCTCGGGACCCGAAAAACAATCAGCCCCAGCATTTT,CSARDPKNNQPQHF
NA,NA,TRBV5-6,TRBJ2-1,TGTGCCAGCAGCTTGGCCCTCTCAGGGATCTACAATGAGCAGTTCTTC,CASSLALSGIYNEQFF
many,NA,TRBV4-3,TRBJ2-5,TGCGCCAGCAGCCAAAGGGGGGAAGAGACCCAGTACTTC,CASSQRGEETQYF
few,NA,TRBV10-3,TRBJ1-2,TGTGCCATCAGTGCGGTGGTTTCGGATGGCTACACCTTC,CAISAVVSDGYTF
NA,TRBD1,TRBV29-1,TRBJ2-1,TGCAGCGAAATGGGGGACAGGGGGCTGAATGAGCAGTTCTTC,CSEMGDRGLNEQFF
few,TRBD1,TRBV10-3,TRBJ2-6,TGTGCCATCAGTGAGTTAGGGGGCGCCTCTGGGGCCAACGTCCTGACTTTC,CAISELGGASGANVLTF
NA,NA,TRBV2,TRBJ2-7,TGTGCCAGGAGAGGACCCCTCGGCGAGCAGTACTTC,CARRGPLGEQYF
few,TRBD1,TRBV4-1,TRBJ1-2,TGCGCCAGCAGGCCTCCTCCGAGGACAGGGGGGGACTATGGCTACACCTTC,CASRPPPRTGGDYGYTF
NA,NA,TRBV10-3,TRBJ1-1,TGTGCCATCAGGGGGAGGGACACTGAAGCTTTCTTT,CAIRGRDTEAFF
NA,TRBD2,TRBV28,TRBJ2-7,TGTGCCAGCAGGGGCGGGGGGTCTAGAAGCTACGAGCAGTACTTC,CASRGGGSRSYEQYF
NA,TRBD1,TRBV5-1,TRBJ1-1,TGCGCCACCAGGGAACAGGGGACAAACACTGAAGCTTTCTTT,CATREQGTNTEAFF
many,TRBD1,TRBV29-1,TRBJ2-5,TGCAGCGTGGGACACCCGGACAGGGCCGTACAAGAGACCCAGTACTTC,CSVGHPDRAVQETQYF
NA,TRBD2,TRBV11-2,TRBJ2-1,TGTGCCAGCAGCTTAGATGGAGCGGGGGGAATTTACAATGAGCAGTTCTTC,CASSLDGAGGIYNEQFF
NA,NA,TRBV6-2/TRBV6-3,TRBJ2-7,TGTGCCAGCCAAACAGGGACCTACGAGCAGTACTTC,CASQTGTYEQYF
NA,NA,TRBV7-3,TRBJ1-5,TGTGCCAGCAGCGAAAACGGGGGGAGCAATCAGCCCCAGCATTTT,CASSENGGSNQPQHF